This T cell receptor beta chain is from a study of blood T cell repertoires in COVID-19 (dated by TCRdb to the early 2020s). Regarding the study in general: Samples from collaborators originated in the United States, Italy and Spain and spanned both the acute and convalescent phases of COVID-19. The material from the prospective study consisted of cDNA or gDNA derived from T cells, B-cell-depleted T cells, or PBMCs. Deeply sampled blood TCRbeta repertoires from subjects exposed to, actively infected with, or recovered from COVID-19 were included in the dataset. The repertoires were released in a freely available public database meant as a resource for research on the immune response to SARS-CoV-2. The samples were drawn from two sources: the first 160 participants of the ongoing ImmuneRACE study, and over 950 subjects contributed by 6 global collaborators. Sample metadata almost always included a de-identified subject ID, COVID-19 status, age in years and sex. Where available, HLA class I and class II types were obtained from metadata supplied by the sample provider rather than from assay-based typing. What the research found in general, with its limitations: Clinical and demographic metadata were provided uncurated, with the amount varying by source and participant.

A single count supports this clone. Its antigen target is currently unknown. No per-base quality is available; no much larger clone lies one base away. The CDR3 holds 18 amino acids from the cysteine to the phenylalanine. Here the CDR3 DNA is all that survives: 54 bases in frame from base 1. V is cut by 5 bases and J by 6 bases, and the space between the germline ends is 23 bases. The germline V gene encodes CDR1 MNHNY and CDR2 SVGAGI (reference sequence). In the prospective study, participants were roughly 18 to 89 years old, resided in about 25 geographic areas of the United States, and were enrolled through a virtual design. Cohort assignment in the prospective study relied on participant-reported clinical history from a screening survey and a study questionnaire. Mobile phlebotomists in the prospective study collected whole blood, serum and a nasopharyngeal or oropharyngeal swab from every participant. Additional blood draws and questionnaires over a roughly two-month period could optionally be provided by prospective study participants. Before DNA extraction, prospective study blood samples were shipped either frozen or at room temperature.

TCRbeta CDR3 regions were amplified from genomic DNA using the immunoSEQ Assay, a bias-controlled multiplex PCR. From the authors' description of their analysis: The number of nucleated cells in each sample was estimated by amplification of reference gene primers within the assay. To quantify the absolute abundance of each unique TCRbeta CDR3 rearrangement, sequence reads were collapsed and filtered. For each sample, productive Simpson clonality was calculated as the square root of Simpson's diversity index across productive rearrangements. The table was pulled from immuneACCESS by TCRdb, which kept in-frame rearrangements only. Such tables lose some clones; where checked, under half of the loss comes from unresolved V genes, and the rest has no known cause. V, J and clone size were drawn from that table, and D and trimming were deduced from the DNA. The sample contains more than 110,000 clones, less than 90% of them found a single time. In total, the top ten clones hold approximately 5% of the sample.

The sequence was collected from a man aged 40-50 years with acute COVID-19. Sequencing input: PBMCs or T cells enriched from blood (not recorded which). The rearranged chain carries TRBV6-6 and TRBJ1-6; the D segment cannot be called with confidence. The DNA sequence reads TGTGCCAGCAGTCCGACGGGAGGGCCAGGTGTGAGTAATTCACCCCTCCACTTT. Its protein is CASSPTGGPGVSNSPLHF.